Shown below are 3 T cell receptor beta chains from a single sample sequenced in a study of T-cell memory formation after mild COVID-19. TCRdb fed the 5' RACE reads into MiXCR, producing one record per CDR3 protein. The sample has roughly 400,000 distinct CDR3 sequences; roughly 18% are singletons. Specimen: PBMCs or a T cell subset sorted from them (not recorded which). All receptors come from a man between 18 and 29 years old who had mild COVID-19 (a few samples of this study predate the infection). Cell type and time point are not known.

The CDR3 sequence is CASSLDYSQPQHF. The CDR3 DNA is TGTGCCAGCAGCTTAGATTACAGTCAGCCCCAGCATTTT. This rearrangement joins TRBV11-2 to TRBJ1-5, with D unclear. CDR3 length: 13 residues. V was trimmed by 0 bases and J by 6 bases, leaving 6 bases between them. The V gene's germline CDR1 is SGHAT and CDR2 FQNNGV.

This clonotype was detected a few times. The chain carries TRBV4-1 and TRBJ2-7; the D gene is possibly TRBD1 (6 bases). CDR3 length: 15 amino acids. Germline V gene sequence: CDR1 MGHRA, CDR2 YSYEKL. The germline V and J ends were trimmed by 2 bases and 1 base, with 12 bases remaining between them. The CDR3, as DNA: TGCGCCAGCAGCCAAATCTTCCAGGGGTCCTACGAGCAGTACTTC. It specifies CASSQIFQGSYEQYF.

The rearrangement uses TRBV5-1 and TRBJ2-1; 9 bases are a match to TRBD1. Germline CDR1 reads SGHRS; CDR2 reads YFSETQ. The V and J ends lost 5 bases and 5 bases, in that order; junction bases with no gene match: 11. This CDR3 spans 16 amino acids. Here the CDR3 DNA reads TGCGCCAGCAGTTCTCGCCCGGGACAGGGAGACAATGAGCAGTTCTTC. It translates to CASSSRPGQGDNEQFF. Using reference TRBV5-1 and TRBJ2-1 for the parts outside the CDR3, the full variable domain is KAGVTQTPRYLIKTRGQQVTLSCSPISGHRSVSWYQQTPGQGLQFLFEYFSETQRNKGNFPGRFSGRQFSNSRSEMNVSTLELGDSALYLCASSSRPGQGDNEQFFGPGTRLTVL.